The clone carrying this T cell receptor (beta chain) has just one count. Its target is unknown. Unmatched junction bases numbered 6, after V lost 6 bases and J lost 4 bases. Per the germline V gene, CDR1 is MNHEY and CDR2 is SVGAGI. This CDR3 comprises 14 residues. Sequenced by immunoSEQ multiplex PCR; TCRdb stores in-frame clones only, minus some. The sample lists about 220,000 clones, more than 85% occurring once. These data originate in a study of T cell responses to AZD1222 COVID-19 vaccine. Study-wide results and limits: Two AZD1222 administrations were followed by greater Spike-specific TCR breadth and depth.

This chain uses TRBV6-5 with TRBJ1-5, with TRBD1 matching 7 bases. This TCR came from an adult in good health. The material sequenced was peripheral blood, taken on day 0 of MenACWY control vaccination. CDR3 sequence: CASSVGDRNQPQHF. In DNA form, the CDR3 reads TGTGCCAGCAGCGTAGGGGACAGAAATCAGCCCCAGCATTTT.